A selection of T cell receptor beta chains follows, all from one sample in a study of patients and donors after allogeneic stem cell transplantation. Each CDR3 protein is one row after TCRdb ran MiXCR on the RT-PCR reads. The sample holds about a million distinct CDR3 sequences, 15% to 20% seen once. The source material was blood, either unsorted or a sorted T cell fraction (not recorded which). These receptors originate from a human donor who was either an allogeneic HSCT recipient or a stem cell or donor lymphocyte infusion donor (not recorded which). It is not recorded whose cells these are; they may come from a transplant donor. Both conserved end residues are part of each CDR3. The D gene is left open where the match is weak. Only part of the rows carry a size: once, few, many, or a class if the clone is expanded.

J: TRBJ2-3
length: 15
V: TRBV30
size: NA
D: NA
DNA: TGTGCCTGGAGTATCGGGGGCACTAGCACAGATACGCAGTATTTT
CDR3: CAWSIGGTSTDTQYF

J: TRBJ2-7
length: 16
V: TRBV28
size: few
D: TRBD1
DNA: TGTGCCAGCAGTTTCCCCCTCTTCGGGACAGGGGGCGAGCAGTACTTC
CDR3: CASSFPLFGTGGEQYF

J: TRBJ2-3
length: 14
V: TRBV12-3/TRBV12-4
size: NA
D: NA
DNA: TGTGCCAGCAGTTTTCTTTCCTTCACAGATACGCAGTATTTT
CDR3: CASSFLSFTDTQYF

J: TRBJ1-2
length: 14
V: TRBV7-9
size: NA
D: NA
DNA: TGTGCCAGCAGCTTTTTTGGGGACTCCTATGGCTACACCTTC
CDR3: CASSFFGDSYGYTF

J: TRBJ2-5
length: 13
V: TRBV12-3/TRBV12-4
size: many
D: NA
DNA: TGTGCCAGCGGGCTACCTCACCAAGAGACCCAGTACTTC
CDR3: CASGLPHQETQYF

J: TRBJ2-1
length: 13
V: TRBV10-3
size: few
D: NA
DNA: TGTGCCATCAGTGGGCCCACTGCTAATGAGCAGTTCTTC
CDR3: CAISGPTANEQFF

J: TRBJ2-3
length: 13
V: TRBV2
size: NA
D: NA
DNA: TGTGCCAGCAGACTCGGCTCCACAGATACGCAGTATTTT
CDR3: CASRLGSTDTQYF

J: TRBJ1-5
length: 15
V: TRBV6-1
size: NA
D: TRBD1
DNA: TGTGCCAGCACCAATTGGGACAGGGGGGCTCAGCCCCAGCATTTT
CDR3: CASTNWDRGAQPQHF

J: TRBJ2-4
length: 17
V: TRBV20-1
size: NA
D: TRBD2
DNA: TGCAGTGCTAGCGGACTAGCGGGAGCCGTAGCCAAAAACATTCAGTACTTC
CDR3: CSASGLAGAVAKNIQYF

J: TRBJ1-2
length: 16
V: TRBV3-1
size: NA
D: NA
DNA: TGTGCCAGCAGCCCCTACTCGGCGGGACCGACCTATGGCTACACCTTC
CDR3: CASSPYSAGPTYGYTF

J: TRBJ2-1
length: 14
V: TRBV12-3/TRBV12-4
size: many
D: TRBD1
DNA: TGTGCCAGCACCCGGACAGGGGGGGGGAATGAGCAGTTCTTC
CDR3: CASTRTGGGNEQFF

J: TRBJ2-3
length: 19
V: TRBV12-3/TRBV12-4
size: NA
D: TRBD2
DNA: TGTGCCAGCAGTTTAGCCCTTGGTGGGCTAGCGGGGAGCACAGATACGCAGTATTTT
CDR3: CASSLALGGLAGSTDTQYF

J: TRBJ1-1
length: 14
V: TRBV6-1
size: few
D: NA
DNA: TGTGCCAGCAGCGGGCGGGCAGGGCTTACTGAAGCTTTCTTT
CDR3: CASSGRAGLTEAFF

J: TRBJ2-4
length: 15
V: TRBV7-2
size: NA
D: NA
DNA: TGTGCCAGCAGCTTAGGTCCCGAAGCCAAAAACATTCAGTACTTC
CDR3: CASSLGPEAKNIQYF

J: TRBJ2-7
length: 14
V: TRBV29-1
size: few
D: NA
DNA: TGCAGCGTTAAACCTAGAGGGGCCTATTTCGAGCAGTACTTC
CDR3: CSVKPRGAYFEQYF

J: TRBJ2-2
length: 13
V: TRBV28
size: NA
D: NA
DNA: TGTGCCGCCCGGCAGGGAAACACCGGGGAGCTGTTTTTT
CDR3: CAARQGNTGELFF

J: TRBJ2-7
length: 15
V: TRBV3-1
size: NA
D: TRBD2
DNA: TGTGCCAGCAGCCTACGAGCGGGAGGATTTTACGAGCAGTACTTC
CDR3: CASSLRAGGFYEQYF

J: TRBJ1-2
length: 15
V: TRBV20-1
size: many
D: NA
DNA: TGCAGTGCTAGAGGATTGTTCTATCGGGCTTATGGCTACACCTTC
CDR3: CSARGLFYRAYGYTF

J: TRBJ2-4
length: 14
V: TRBV7-2
size: NA
D: NA
DNA: TGTGCCAGCAGCTCAAACGCAGGGTTGGGCATTCAGTACTTC
CDR3: CASSSNAGLGIQYF

J: TRBJ1-5
length: 13
V: TRBV24-1
size: few
D: NA
DNA: TGTGCCACCAGTGACCATAGCAATCAGCCCCAGCATTTT
CDR3: CATSDHSNQPQHF

J: TRBJ1-5
length: 13
V: TRBV12-3/TRBV12-4
size: few
D: NA
DNA: TGTGCCAGCAGTTTAGAGGTGGGGCAGCCCCAGCATTTT
CDR3: CASSLEVGQPQHF

J: TRBJ1-5
length: 14
V: TRBV6-2/TRBV6-3
size: NA
D: NA
DNA: TGTGCCAGCAGTGAGAGGACGTACAATCAGCCCCAGCATTTT
CDR3: CASSERTYNQPQHF

J: TRBJ1-5
length: 14
V: TRBV7-2
size: many
D: TRBD1
DNA: TGTGCCAGCAGATCAACAGGGGGCAATCAGCCCCAGCATTTT
CDR3: CASRSTGGNQPQHF

J: TRBJ2-5
length: 14
V: TRBV5-6
size: few
D: NA
DNA: TGTGCCAGCAGCAAGGACGGGGGACGGGAGACCCAGTACTTC
CDR3: CASSKDGGRETQYF

J: TRBJ2-7
length: 14
V: TRBV13
size: few
D: TRBD2
DNA: TGTGCCAGCAGAGTTAGCGGGGGCTCCTACGAGCAGTACTTC
CDR3: CASRVSGGSYEQYF

J: TRBJ1-1
length: 14
V: TRBV20-1
size: few
D: NA
DNA: TGCAGTGCTACCCGGAACAATCAGAACACTGAAGCTTTCTTT
CDR3: CSATRNNQNTEAFF

J: TRBJ2-5
length: 16
V: TRBV20-1
size: NA
D: NA
DNA: TGCAGTGCTAGAGTGGGTGGTCTTTGGTACCAAGAGACCCAGTACTTC
CDR3: CSARVGGLWYQETQYF

J: TRBJ2-6
length: 17
V: TRBV24-1
size: NA
D: NA
DNA: TGTGCCACCAGTGAAACCGGGGCCTCCCCCGGGGCCAACGTCCTGACTTTC
CDR3: CATSETGASPGANVLTF

J: TRBJ2-7
length: 13
V: TRBV2
size: many
D: NA
DNA: TGTGCCAGCACTGCGGGAACCCTGGGGGAGCAGTACTTC
CDR3: CASTAGTLGEQYF

J: TRBJ1-5
length: 11
V: TRBV20-1
size: many
D: NA
DNA: TGCAGTGCTAGGGGGAATCAGCCCCAGCATTTT
CDR3: CSARGNQPQHF

J: TRBJ2-2
length: 16
V: TRBV9
size: NA
D: NA
DNA: TGTGCCAGCAGCGTAGGAGTGGGGGGCCTCACCGGGGAGCTGTTTTTT
CDR3: CASSVGVGGLTGELFF

J: TRBJ1-1
length: 17
V: TRBV5-5
size: few
D: NA
DNA: TGTGCCAGCACCCTCCGCGAGGCCCCCCTTAATAACGCTGAAGCTTTCTTT
CDR3: CASTLREAPLNNAEAFF

J: TRBJ2-7
length: 13
V: TRBV4-1
size: NA
D: NA
DNA: TGCGCCAGCAGCCAACCCAGCTCCTACGAGCAGTACTTC
CDR3: CASSQPSSYEQYF

J: TRBJ1-2
length: 15
V: TRBV6-5
size: many
D: TRBD1
DNA: TGTGCCAGCAGTTACTCTGGGACAGGGGTATATGGCTACACCTTC
CDR3: CASSYSGTGVYGYTF

J: TRBJ2-7
length: 15
V: TRBV7-3
size: NA
D: TRBD2
DNA: TGTGCCAGCAGCTTAAGCTCCGGGACTACGTACGAGCAGTACTTC
CDR3: CASSLSSGTTYEQYF

J: TRBJ2-2
length: 15
V: TRBV20-1
size: NA
D: TRBD2
DNA: TGCAGTGCAGGGACTAGCGGAATCAACACCGGGGAGCTGTTTTTT
CDR3: CSAGTSGINTGELFF

J: TRBJ2-7
length: 17
V: TRBV7-2
size: NA
D: TRBD1
DNA: TGTGCCAGCAGCTTAGTGGGGACAGGGGTTATCTCCTACGAGCAGTACTTC
CDR3: CASSLVGTGVISYEQYF

J: TRBJ1-2
length: 13
V: TRBV13
size: few
D: TRBD1
DNA: TGTGCCAGCAGCTTAAGACAGGGAGCTGGCTACACCTTC
CDR3: CASSLRQGAGYTF

J: TRBJ1-1
length: 16
V: TRBV12-3/TRBV12-4
size: NA
D: NA
DNA: TGTGCCAGCAGGAGGGACGGATGGACTCGGGGCACTGAAGCTTTCTTT
CDR3: CASRRDGWTRGTEAFF

J: TRBJ2-1
length: 14
V: TRBV20-1
size: few
D: TRBD2
DNA: TGCAGTGCTGGAGGTCAGCGGGGGTACAATGAGCAGTTCTTC
CDR3: CSAGGQRGYNEQFF

J: TRBJ2-2
length: 17
V: TRBV5-6
size: few
D: NA
DNA: TGTGCCAGCAGTCCGGGTGGTTACGGGGAAATCGACGGGGAGCTGTTTTTT
CDR3: CASSPGGYGEIDGELFF

J: TRBJ2-7
length: 14
V: TRBV18
size: few
D: NA
DNA: TGTGCCAGCTCACCACCGCAAGGGACCTACGAGCAGTACTTC
CDR3: CASSPPQGTYEQYF

J: TRBJ2-7
length: 15
V: TRBV18
size: NA
D: TRBD1
DNA: TGTGCCAGCTCACTACCCGGGACAGCAGTCTACGAGCAGTACTTC
CDR3: CASSLPGTAVYEQYF

J: TRBJ2-7
length: 18
V: TRBV7-6
size: few
D: TRBD2
DNA: TGTGCCAGCAGCCCCCGTGTGGTAGCGGGAGGGATCTCCTACGAGCAGTACTTC
CDR3: CASSPRVVAGGISYEQYF

J: TRBJ2-1
length: 15
V: TRBV25-1
size: NA
D: NA
DNA: TGTGCCAGCAGTTCACAGGGCAAGGGCCACAATGAGCAGTTCTTC
CDR3: CASSSQGKGHNEQFF

J: TRBJ2-2
length: 14
V: TRBV20-1
size: few
D: NA
DNA: TGCAGTGCTCCCGAACGGGTGCGCACCGGGGAGCTGTTTTTT
CDR3: CSAPERVRTGELFF

J: TRBJ2-7
length: 15
V: TRBV7-9
size: NA
D: TRBD1
DNA: TGTGCCAGCAGTCCGGGACAGGGGCGAGGGTACGAGCAGTACTTC
CDR3: CASSPGQGRGYEQYF

J: TRBJ2-1
length: 12
V: TRBV19
size: few
D: NA
DNA: TGTGCCAGTAGAGGGGCCAACAATGAGCAGTTCTTC
CDR3: CASRGANNEQFF

J: TRBJ2-7
length: 14
V: TRBV20-1
size: few
D: TRBD1
DNA: TGCAGTGCTAGCCAGCAGGGGGTATCTGGCGAGCAGTACTTC
CDR3: CSASQQGVSGEQYF

J: TRBJ2-7
length: 11
V: TRBV20-1
size: many
D: NA
DNA: TGCAGTGCTAGTAAGGACTACGAGCAGTACTTC
CDR3: CSASKDYEQYF

J: TRBJ2-7
length: 16
V: TRBV14
size: NA
D: TRBD2
DNA: TGTGCCAGCAGCCAAGATTTGAACGGGGGGGGTTACGAGCAGTACTTC
CDR3: CASSQDLNGGGYEQYF

J: TRBJ1-2
length: 12
V: TRBV15
size: few
D: NA
DNA: TGTGCCACCAGCAGGGACTTGGGGGGCTACACCTTC
CDR3: CATSRDLGGYTF

J: TRBJ2-1
length: 15
V: TRBV12-3/TRBV12-4
size: many
D: TRBD2
DNA: TGTGCCAGCAGTCAGAATAGCGGGGGGGCCAATGAGCAGTTCTTC
CDR3: CASSQNSGGANEQFF

J: TRBJ2-1
length: 16
V: TRBV29-1
size: few
D: NA
DNA: TGCAGCGTTGAGCAGAAGGGGGGACCGGCCTACAATGAGCAGTTCTTC
CDR3: CSVEQKGGPAYNEQFF